This T cell receptor (beta chain) came from a study of a mutant IDH1 vaccine in newly diagnosed glioma. The CDR3 runs 12 residues. V lost 5 bases and J lost 8, with 15 bases in between. Germline V CDR1 and CDR2: SQVTM, ANQGSEA. The method was immunoSEQ multiplex PCR; TCRdb's version includes in-frame clones alone and lacks a portion of them. This table has about 98,000 clones, 85% to 90% appearing once. As to time point: baseline, week 1 (first vaccination visit). Stated treatment: pre-vaccination baseline after standard-of-care therapy. A few counts support this clone. The TCR was taken from a woman in her forties or fifties with glioma. The chain joins TRBV29-1 to TRBJ1-1; D might be TRBD1 (5 bases). Sequencing used PBMCs, obtained from a glioma patient treated with radiotherapy, temozolomide or both. The CDR3 is CSVSFFGQEAFF. The CDR3 coding sequence is TGCAGCGTTTCTTTCTTCGGACAAGAAGCTTTCTTT.